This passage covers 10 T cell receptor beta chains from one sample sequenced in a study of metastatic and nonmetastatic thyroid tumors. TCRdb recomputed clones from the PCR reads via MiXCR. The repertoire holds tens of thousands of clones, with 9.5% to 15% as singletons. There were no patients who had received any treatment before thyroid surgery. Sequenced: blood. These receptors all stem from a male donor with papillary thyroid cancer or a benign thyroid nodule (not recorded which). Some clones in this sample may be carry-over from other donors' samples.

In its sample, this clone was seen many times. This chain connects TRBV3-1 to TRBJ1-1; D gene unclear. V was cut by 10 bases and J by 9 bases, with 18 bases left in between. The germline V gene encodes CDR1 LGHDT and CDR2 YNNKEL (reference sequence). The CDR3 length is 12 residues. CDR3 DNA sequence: TGTGCCACATCCGGACCTAAGGGAAAAGCTTTCTTT. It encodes CATSGPKGKAFF.

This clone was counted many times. For the CDR3, the DNA is TGTGCCAGCAGCCCCCGGGTGGGCGGGGAGCTGTTTTTT. It yields the protein CASSPRVGGELFF. This chain uses TRBV7-3 with TRBJ2-2; the D is unclear. V was clipped by 5 bases and J by 7 bases, with 11 bases between them. CDR1 SGHTA and CDR2 FQGTGA come from the germline V gene. The CDR3 spans 13 residues.

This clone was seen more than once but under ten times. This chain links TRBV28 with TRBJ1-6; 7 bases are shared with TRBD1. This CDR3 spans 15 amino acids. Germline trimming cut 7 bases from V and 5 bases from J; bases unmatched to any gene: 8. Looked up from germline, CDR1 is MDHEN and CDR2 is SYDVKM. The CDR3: CASTPSRGNNSPLHF. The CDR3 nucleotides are TGTGCCAGCACCCCATCCAGGGGGAATAATTCACCCCTCCACTTT.

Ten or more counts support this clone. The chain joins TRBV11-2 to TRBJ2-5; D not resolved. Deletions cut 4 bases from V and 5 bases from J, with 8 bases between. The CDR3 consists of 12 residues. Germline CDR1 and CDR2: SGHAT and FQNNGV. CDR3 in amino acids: CASSSRMETQYF. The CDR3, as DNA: TGTGCCAGCAGCTCCCGAATGGAGACCCAGTACTTC.

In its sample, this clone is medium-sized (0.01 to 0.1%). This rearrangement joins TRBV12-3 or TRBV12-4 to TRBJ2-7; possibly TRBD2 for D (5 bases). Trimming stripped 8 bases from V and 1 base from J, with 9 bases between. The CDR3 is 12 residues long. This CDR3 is CASGRGSYEQYF. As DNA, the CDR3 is TGTGCCAGCGGCCGGGGATCCTACGAGCAGTACTTC.

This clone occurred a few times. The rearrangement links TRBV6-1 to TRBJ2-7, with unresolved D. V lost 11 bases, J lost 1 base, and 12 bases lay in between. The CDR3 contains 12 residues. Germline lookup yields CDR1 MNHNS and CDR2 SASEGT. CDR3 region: CASRAWSYEQYF. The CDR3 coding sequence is TGTGCCTCCCGGGCATGGTCCTACGAGCAGTACTTC.

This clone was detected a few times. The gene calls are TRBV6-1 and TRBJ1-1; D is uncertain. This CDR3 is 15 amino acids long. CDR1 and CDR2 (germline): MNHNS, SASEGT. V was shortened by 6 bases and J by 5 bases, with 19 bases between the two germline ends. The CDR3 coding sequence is TGTGCCAGCAGCCCTGGGAGCTTCTTGGGGACTGAAGCTTTCTTT. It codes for CASSPGSFLGTEAFF.

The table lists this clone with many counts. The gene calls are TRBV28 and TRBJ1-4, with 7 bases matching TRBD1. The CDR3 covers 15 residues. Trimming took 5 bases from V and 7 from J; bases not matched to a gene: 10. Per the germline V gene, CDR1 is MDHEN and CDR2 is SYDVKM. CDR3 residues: CASSPRRDSGEKLFF. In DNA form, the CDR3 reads TGTGCCAGCAGTCCGCGACGGGACAGTGGTGAAAAACTGTTTTTT.

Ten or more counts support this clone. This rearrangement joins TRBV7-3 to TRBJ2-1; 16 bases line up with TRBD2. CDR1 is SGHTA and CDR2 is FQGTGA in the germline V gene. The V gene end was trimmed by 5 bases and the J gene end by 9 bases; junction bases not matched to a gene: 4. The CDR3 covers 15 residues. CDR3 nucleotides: TGTGCCAGCAGCCTGGGGACTAGCGGGAGGGTTGAGCAGTTCTTC. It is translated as CASSLGTSGRVEQFF.

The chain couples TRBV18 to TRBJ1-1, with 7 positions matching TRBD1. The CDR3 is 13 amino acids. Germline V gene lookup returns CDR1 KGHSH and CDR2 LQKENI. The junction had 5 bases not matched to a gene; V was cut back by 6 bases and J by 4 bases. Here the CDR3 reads CASSLAGGTEAFF. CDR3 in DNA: TGTGCCAGCTCTCTTGCAGGGGGCACTGAAGCTTTCTTT.